Sequencing of this T cell receptor beta chain was carried out in a study of T cell repertoires in cytomegalovirus infection. Overall study context: Signatures in public TCR beta sequences pointed to both CMV infection and matching HLA type. General observations from the study: HLA-C-restricted CMV clonotypes gave the most frequent clonotype in two of eight donors. Carriers of CMV plus the relevant HLA were identified by cumulative public TCR beta family frequency.

TCRdb re-called the reads through MiXCR, storing one row per CDR3 protein. The sample carries around 530,000 distinct CDR3 sequences, around 27% recorded once. The CDR3 is 8 residues long. The ends were cut back, 5 bases at V and 9 bases at J, with 2 bases in the middle. CDR1 GTSNPN and CDR2 SVGIG come from the germline V gene (reference sequence). Of note for this clonotype: What it binds is unknown.

What was sequenced was PBMCs. V and J are TRBV30 and TRBJ2-1; D gene ambiguous. The receptor's source is a human donor in good health (CMV status not recorded). Some clones in this sample may be carry-over from other donors' samples. CDR3 residues: CAWGEQFF. DNA for the CDR3: TGTGCCTGGGGTGAGCAGTTCTTC.